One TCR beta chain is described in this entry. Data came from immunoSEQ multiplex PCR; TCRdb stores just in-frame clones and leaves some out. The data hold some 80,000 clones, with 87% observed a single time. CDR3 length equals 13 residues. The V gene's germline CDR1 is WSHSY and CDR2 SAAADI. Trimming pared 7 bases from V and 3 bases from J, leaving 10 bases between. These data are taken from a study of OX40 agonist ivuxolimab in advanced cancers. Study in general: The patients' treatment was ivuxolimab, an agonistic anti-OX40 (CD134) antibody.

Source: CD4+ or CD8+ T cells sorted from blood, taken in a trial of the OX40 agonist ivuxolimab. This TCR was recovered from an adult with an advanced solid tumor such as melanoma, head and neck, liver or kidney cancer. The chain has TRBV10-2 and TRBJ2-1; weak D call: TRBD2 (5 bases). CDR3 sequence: CASTAVVYNEQFF. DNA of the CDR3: TGCGCCAGCACAGCGGTCGTCTACAATGAGCAGTTCTTC.